The 30 T cell receptor beta chains below come from one sample, sequenced in a study of blood T cells in healthy people across ages (dated by TCRdb to 2013 to 2016). Preparation of the library involved 5' RACE. The sample was run on an Illumina HiSeq 2500. A second PCR of 7 to 11 cycles was performed with a sample-barcoded 5' primer and a J-beta primer mix. TCRdb reprocessed the public reads (quality trimming at Q25 with fastp, clone calling with MiXCR) and kept in-frame beta chains. A single entry per CDR3 protein holds the most common genes and DNA from its merged rows. The sample includes approximately 800,000 distinct CDR3 sequences, with 56% observed a single time. The top ten clonotypes cover under 30% of the sample. The sequencing sample was made of blood. The receptors originated from a man aged 35 to 55 in good health.

This clonotype was detected a few times. The chain uses TRBV7-2 and TRBJ2-5; a possible D gene is TRBD2 (5 bases). Germline CDR1 is SGHTA and CDR2 is FQGNSA. The V end lost 4 bases, the J end lost 5 bases, and 11 bases lay between the germline ends. The CDR3 contains 13 residues. CDR3 sequence reads: CASSSATGETQYF. The CDR3 DNA sequence: TGTGCCAGCAGCTCCGCCACGGGGGAGACCCAGTACTTC.

The chain is built from TRBV29-1 and TRBJ2-5; D might be TRBD1 or TRBD2, each matching 7 bases. Near its end, the DNA agrees better with TRBJ2-7, so the J call may be wrong. CDR3 size: 15 residues. Germline CDR1 reads SQVTM; CDR2 reads ANQGSEA. CDR3 in DNA: TGCAGCGTACGAAAGGGGGCTAGCGGAACCCACGAGCAGTACTTC. Protein sequence: CSVRKGASGTHEQYF.

This clonotype was seen a few times. The chain couples TRBV25-1 to TRBJ2-3; D gene unclear. Germline V gene data show CDR1 as MGHDK and CDR2 as SYGVNS. The CDR3 runs to 15 residues. Trimming pared 3 bases from V and 0 bases from J, leaving 10 bases between. The CDR3 spells CASSDGSTSTDTQYF. DNA of the CDR3: TGTGCCAGCAGTGACGGCTCTACTAGCACAGATACGCAGTATTTT. The complete variable domain, with remaining parts taken from reference TRBV25-1 and TRBJ2-3, reads EADIYQTPRYLVIGTGKKITLECSQTMGHDKMYWYQQDPGMELHLIHYSYGVNSTEKGDLSSESTVSRIRTEHFPLTLESARPSHTSQYLCASSDGSTSTDTQYFGPGTRLTVL.

This sequence joins TRBV20-1 and TRBJ2-5, with D perhaps matching TRBD2 (6 bases). CDR1 is DFQATT and CDR2 is SNEGSKA in the germline V gene (reference sequence). CDR3 length: 14 residues. Trimming left V 4 bases short and J 5 bases short, with 17 bases between. The CDR3 loop is CSANLGTRRETQYF. The CDR3 nucleotides read TGCAGTGCTAACCTCGGGACTCGTCGCGAGACCCAGTACTTC.

CDR3 protein: CASSNRLAGDPDTQYF. The CDR3 nucleotides are TGTGCCAGCAGTAACCGACTAGCGGGGGACCCAGATACGCAGTATTTT. The gene calls are TRBV6-6 and TRBJ2-3, with 12 bases that match TRBD2. The V and J ends lost 5 bases and 4 bases, in that order; junction bases with no gene match: 7. Germline V gene sequence: CDR1 MNHNY, CDR2 SVGAGI (reference sequence). This CDR3 is 16 amino acids long.

This clonotype has only a few counts. The genes are TRBV7-2 and TRBJ1-2; the match to TRBD1 covers 8 bases. Germline-derived CDR1 and CDR2 are SGHTA and FQGNSA. V gave up 3 bases and J gave up 4 bases; unmatched junction bases: 4. This CDR3 is built from 14 residues. CDR3 region: CASSFSGGVYGYTF. CDR3 bases: TGTGCCAGCAGCTTTTCAGGGGGCGTCTATGGCTACACCTTC.

V usage is TRBV20-1 and J usage is TRBJ2-1; TRBD2 agrees at 12 bases. This CDR3 region has 13 residues. Germline values: CDR1 DFQATT, CDR2 SNEGSKA (reference sequence). After removal of 4 bases from V and 9 bases from J, the junction contained 4 bases not matched to a gene. As DNA, the CDR3 is TGCAGTGCTAACGGACTAGCGGGGTCTGAGCAGTTCTTC. Residues: CSANGLAGSEQFF.

This clonotype was seen a few times. The CDR3 spells CASSDGANTEAFF. The CDR3, as DNA: TGTGCCAGCAGTGATGGCGCGAACACTGAAGCTTTCTTT. J is TRBJ1-1 and V is TRBV6-4; D unclear. V was clipped by 3 bases and J by 1 base, with 6 bases between them. The CDR3 sequence is 13 residues long. From germline, CDR1 is MRHNA and CDR2 SNTAGT.

The CDR3 region has the DNA TGTGCCAGCAGCACCAGGGGGCTCGAGCAGTACTTC. It specifies CASSTRGLEQYF. The chain has TRBV5-5 and TRBJ2-7, with 8 bases aligning to TRBD1. The V segment lost 4 bases and the J segment 6 bases; nucleotides outside the gene matches: 3. This CDR3 is 12 amino acids long. Germline V CDR1 and CDR2: SGHKS, YYEKEE (reference sequence).

The chain uses TRBV20-1 and TRBJ2-1; D is undetermined. This CDR3 is built from 16 residues. V was shortened by 0 bases and J by 0 bases, with 12 bases between the two germline ends. Germline V gene data show CDR1 as DFQATT and CDR2 as SNEGSKA (reference sequence). CDR3 DNA sequence: TGCAGTGCTAGAGATCGTCGACGGAGCTCCTACAATGAGCAGTTCTTC. This codes for CSARDRRRSSYNEQFF.

J is TRBJ2-1 and V is TRBV29-1; 7 nucleotides align to TRBD1. The CDR3 totals 15 residues. The germline V gene encodes CDR1 SQVTM and CDR2 ANQGSEA. Trimming at V came to 6 bases and at J to 6 bases, leaving 14 bases not matched to a gene. The chain's CDR3 is CSVAIWTGRGNEQFF. The DNA of the CDR3 is TGCAGCGTAGCGATCTGGACAGGTCGGGGCAATGAGCAGTTCTTC.

The table lists this clonotype with many counts. V and J are TRBV4-1 and TRBJ2-5; D gene uncertain. Trimming shortened V by 4 bases and J by 3 bases, and 9 bases separated the two germline ends. CDR3 size: 13 residues. Germline loops: CDR1 MGHRA, CDR2 YSYEKL. The CDR3 sequence is CASSPVLKETQYF. CDR3 in DNA: TGCGCCAGCAGCCCCGTCCTAAAAGAGACCCAGTACTTC.

This clonotype has more than one count but fewer than ten. This chain uses TRBV11-2 with TRBJ2-3; 9 bases agree with TRBD2. V dropped 8 bases and J dropped 6; count of bases not matched to a gene: 12. The CDR3 totals 15 residues. CDR1 and CDR2 (germline): SGHAT, FQNNGV. CDR3: CASGGGSGRADTQYF. Written as DNA, the CDR3 is TGTGCCAGCGGAGGGGGTAGCGGGAGAGCGGATACGCAGTATTTT.

V usage is TRBV4-3 and J usage is TRBJ2-4; D may be TRBD2 (5 bases). In germline, CDR1 is LGHNA, CDR2 YSLEER. The CDR3 totals 15 residues. Trimming left V 4 bases short and J 13 bases short, with 23 bases between. The CDR3 region has the DNA TGCGCCAGCAGCCGTACTAGTTTCTCGCGCTGGGAGCAGTACTTC. It codes for CASSRTSFSRWEQYF.

There are a few counts of this clonotype. This sequence joins TRBV4-3 and TRBJ2-7; weak D call: TRBD2 (7 bases). This CDR3 region has 16 residues. Trimming took off 0 bases at V and 2 bases at J, with 14 bases between the two ends. CDR1 and CDR2 from the germline V gene are LGHNA and YSLEER. The CDR3 sequence: CASSQEGEGGPYEQYF. In DNA, the CDR3 is TGCGCCAGCAGCCAAGAGGGGGAGGGGGGCCCCTACGAGCAGTACTTC.

The chain is built from TRBV7-3 and TRBJ2-2; D might be TRBD1 (5 bases). Per the germline V gene, CDR1 is SGHTA and CDR2 is FQGTGA. The CDR3 sequence is 16 residues long. The V end lost 3 bases, the J end lost 7 bases, and 18 bases lay between the germline ends. The CDR3 spells CASSFLGPGQVGELFF. CDR3 DNA: TGTGCCAGCAGCTTCCTGGGTCCAGGGCAGGTCGGGGAGCTGTTTTTT.

This clonotype was recorded once. CDR3 DNA sequence: TGCGCCAGCAGTCGGACCCCAGAAGAGACCCAGTACTTC. Its protein is CASSRTPEETQYF. The rearrangement links TRBV5-1 to TRBJ2-5, with no clear D. The CDR3 runs 13 residues. The V gene's germline CDR1 is SGHRS and CDR2 YFSETQ. V was trimmed by 5 bases and J by 3 bases, leaving 11 bases between them.

Only a few counts were recorded for this clonotype. This sequence joins TRBV4-2 and TRBJ2-1, with a weak D call TRBD1 (5 bases). V was pared by 5 bases and J by 6 bases, with 20 bases between. This CDR3 has 16 residues. From germline, CDR1 is LGHNA and CDR2 YNFKEQ. This CDR3 reads CASSTIGAIALNEQFF. The CDR3 DNA is TGTGCCAGCAGCACAATAGGGGCTATCGCCCTCAATGAGCAGTTCTTC.

This chain uses TRBV9 with TRBJ2-5; 9 nucleotides line up with TRBD1. Germline trimming cut 4 bases from V and 11 bases from J; bases unmatched to any gene: 12. This CDR3 has 14 amino acids. Per germline, CDR1 SGDLS and CDR2 YYNGEE. CDR3 region: CASSNGTGFREQYF. The CDR3 DNA sequence: TGTGCCAGCAGCAACGGGACAGGGTTCCGAGAGCAGTACTTC. Based on the CDR3 plus reference TRBV9 and TRBJ2-5, the full variable domain is DSGVTQTPKHLITATGQRVTLRCSPRSGDLSVYWYQQSLDQGLQFLIQYYNGEERAKGNILERFSAQQFPDLHSELNLSSLELGDSALYFCASSNGTGFREQYFGPGTRLLVL.

This clonotype has more than one count but fewer than ten. This chain uses TRBV3-1 with TRBJ2-3; D possibly corresponds to TRBD1 (5 bases). Germline V gene lookup returns CDR1 LGHDT and CDR2 YNNKEL (reference sequence). This CDR3 has 16 amino acids. Trimming took off 0 bases at V and 2 bases at J, with 12 bases between the two ends. CDR3 in amino acids: CASSQDQIQVTDTQYF. The CDR3 DNA reads TGTGCCAGCAGCCAAGATCAAATACAGGTCACAGATACGCAGTATTTT.

V usage is TRBV25-1 and J usage is TRBJ2-5; D is unresolved. The CDR3 has 12 residues. Germline V lookup: CDR1 MGHDK, CDR2 SYGVNS. The V end lost 3 bases, the J end lost 4 bases, and 6 bases lay between the germline ends. The CDR3 DNA sequence: TGTGCCAGCAGTGAGGATCTAGAGACCCAGTACTTC. Its protein is CASSEDLETQYF.

This clonotype was observed a handful of times. The J gene is TRBJ2-7, the V gene TRBV25-1; unclear D gene. The V gene's germline CDR1 is MGHDK and CDR2 SYGVNS. The V end lost 7 bases, the J end lost 2 bases, and 9 bases lay between the germline ends. This CDR3 is built from 12 residues. The CDR3 region has the DNA TGTGCCAGCAAAGGCGATCCCTACGAGCAGTACTTC. This translates into CASKGDPYEQYF.

The rearrangement links TRBV6-1 to TRBJ2-7; no definite D call. The CDR3 is 15 amino acids. Trimming shortened V by 3 bases and J by 7 bases, and 19 bases separated the two germline ends. The germline V gene encodes CDR1 MNHNS and CDR2 SASEGT. This chain's CDR3 is CASSDGPTGRPEQYF. CDR3 coding DNA: TGTGCCAGCAGTGACGGACCGACGGGCCGGCCAGAGCAGTACTTC.

The CDR3 loop is CASSQDAAGVEQYF. CDR3 DNA: TGCGCCAGCAGCCAAGATGCAGCGGGAGTAGAGCAGTACTTC. The chain couples TRBV4-3 to TRBJ2-4; 8 nucleotides agree with TRBD2. J gave up 13 bases and V 0 bases, and 8 bases lay outside the gene matches. CDR3 length: 14 residues. CDR1 LGHNA and CDR2 YSLEER come from the germline V gene.

The V call is TRBV20-1, the J call TRBJ1-3; D is ambiguous. The ends were cut back, 1 base at V and 0 bases at J, with 13 bases in the middle. The CDR3 extends over 16 amino acids. Germline lookup yields CDR1 DFQATT and CDR2 SNEGSKA (reference sequence). Here the CDR3 reads CSARVPDGSSGNTIYF. Here the CDR3 DNA reads TGCAGTGCTAGAGTCCCGGACGGGAGCTCTGGAAACACCATATATTTT.

J is TRBJ2-3 and V is TRBV10-3, with 10 positions matching TRBD2. Germline V gene data show CDR1 as ENHRY and CDR2 as SYGVKD. The CDR3 runs 17 residues. V lost 5 bases to trimming and J lost 0 bases; unmatched junction nucleotides: 8. The CDR3 protein is CAISRAGGVTSTDTQYF. The DNA of the CDR3 is TGTGCCATCAGTCGAGCGGGAGGGGTAACTAGCACAGATACGCAGTATTTT.

The chain carries TRBV7-2 and TRBJ1-4, with D possibly matching TRBD1 (6 bases). Between the trimmed V and J ends, which lost 2 bases and 3 bases, there was a span of 16 bases. This CDR3 region has 17 residues. Germline CDR1 SGHTA, CDR2 FQGNSA. DNA for the CDR3: TGTGCCAGCAGCTTAAGGGGGGGCGGAAGGGCTAATGAAAAACTGTTTTTT. It codes for CASSLRGGGRANEKLFF.

This clonotype was observed many times. The chain is built from TRBV29-1 and TRBJ2-7, with 9 bases aligning to TRBD1. The ends lost 6 bases at V and 5 bases at J; junction bases unmatched: 8. CDR1 and CDR2 (germline): SQVTM, ANQGSEA. The CDR3 is 13 residues long. The CDR3 DNA reads as TGCAGCGTCCTTCCCGGGACAGGGAACGAGCAGTACTTC. Protein sequence: CSVLPGTGNEQYF.

A few counts support this clonotype. The genes are TRBV7-2 and TRBJ2-5; D is uncertain. The CDR3 has 13 amino acids. V dropped 0 bases and J dropped 11 bases, with 13 bases sitting between them. Germline CDR1 is SGHTA and CDR2 is FQGNSA. CDR3 DNA: TGTGCCAGCAGCTTAGCGAACCCGGCTGAGCAGTACTTC. It specifies CASSLANPAEQYF.

The chain has TRBV29-1 and TRBJ2-7; D perhaps matches TRBD1 (5 bases). The CDR3 loop spans 13 amino acids. V lost 7 bases and J 2 bases, leaving 15 bases between the germline ends. Germline lookup yields CDR1 SQVTM and CDR2 ANQGSEA. This CDR3 is CSGVDTITYEQYF. CDR3 nucleotides: TGCAGCGGGGTGGACACAATCACCTACGAGCAGTACTTC.